The 9 T cell receptor beta chains below come from one sample, sequenced in a study of CD8 T cells in Susac syndrome. It was with random hexamers that roughly 0.5 to 1 ug RNA was reverse transcribed. TCRdb used MiXCR to reprocess the immunoSEQ multiplex PCR reads, holding one entry per CDR3 protein. The sample yields about 250,000 distinct CDR3 sequences, around 93% seen once. Sequencing input: CD4+ T cells from PBMCs. These receptors came from a human donor with multiple sclerosis.

This chain connects TRBV6-2 or TRBV6-3 to TRBJ2-3; possibly TRBD2 for D (6 bases). CDR1 is MNHEY, CDR2 SVGEGT, per germline. V lost 4 bases and J 6 bases, leaving 14 bases between the germline ends. There are 14 residues in the CDR3. The CDR3 DNA reads as TGTGCCAGCAGTTCCCGGGACTTCAGCGATACGCAGTATTTT. It yields the protein CASSSRDFSDTQYF.

CDR3: CASSATGGSEQYV. Written as DNA, the CDR3 is TGTGCCAGCAGTGCGACAGGGGGCTCCGAGCAGTACGTC. The J gene is TRBJ2-7, the V gene TRBV12-3 or TRBV12-4; 10 nucleotides match TRBD1. The CDR3 is made up of 13 amino acids. The V gene end was trimmed by 5 bases and the J gene end by 6 bases; junction bases not matched to a gene: 4.

V is TRBV29-1 and J is TRBJ2-1; 8 positions match TRBD1. This CDR3 has 12 amino acids. V was clipped by 7 bases and J by 1 base; unmatched bases: 0. Germline V gene sequence: CDR1 SQVTM, CDR2 ANQGSEA. The CDR3 DNA sequence: TGCAGCGGACAGGGGTCCTACAATGAGCAGTTCTTC. The encoded protein is CSGQGSYNEQFF.

The chain joins TRBV28 to TRBJ1-5; D perhaps matches TRBD1 (5 bases). From germline, CDR1 is MDHEN and CDR2 SYDVKM. CDR3 length: 12 residues. V lost 7 bases, J lost 3 bases, and 7 bases lay in between. The CDR3 DNA reads as TGTGCCAGCAAGACAGCCAATCAGCCCCAGCATTTT. This encodes CASKTANQPQHF.

The table lists this clonotype with a few counts. The chain uses TRBV6-2 or TRBV6-3 and TRBJ2-2, with D uncertain. Germline loops: CDR1 MNHEY, CDR2 SVGEGT. Trimming cost V 6 bases and J 2 bases, with 7 bases left between them. This CDR3 has 13 amino acids. For the CDR3, the DNA is TGTGCCAGCAGAAGAGACAACACCGGGGAGCTGTTTTTT. As protein: CASRRDNTGELFF.

The chain recombines TRBV4-1 with TRBJ1-2; unclear D gene. The V gene lost 0 bases and the J gene lost 4 bases, with 9 bases spanning the gap. The CDR3 contains 14 residues. Germline values: CDR1 MGHRA, CDR2 YSYEKL. CDR3: CASSQDGQVYGYTF. CDR3 bases: TGCGCCAGCAGCCAAGATGGGCAGGTCTATGGCTACACCTTC.

The chain links TRBV15 to TRBJ1-4; D remains ambiguous. The CDR3 has 13 residues. CDR1 LNHNV and CDR2 YYDKDF come from the germline V gene (reference sequence). Trimming pared 5 bases from V and 6 bases from J, leaving 10 bases between. The CDR3 bases are TGTGCCACCAGCTTCAACCCGGATGAAAAACTGTTTTTT. Protein sequence: CATSFNPDEKLFF.

The chain is built from TRBV5-6 and TRBJ1-2; D gene uncertain. This CDR3 is built from 13 residues. Germline CDR1 reads SGHDT; CDR2 reads YYEEEE. The ends were cut back, 3 bases at V and 4 bases at J, with 10 bases in the middle. The CDR3 DNA follows: TGTGCCAGCAGCTCGACACGGACCTATGGCTACACCTTC. This sequence encodes CASSSTRTYGYTF.

A few counts support this clonotype. V and J are TRBV7-9 and TRBJ2-3; D is unresolved. The CDR3 is made up of 14 amino acids. Trimming removed 1 base from V and 2 bases from J, with 7 bases in between. Germline V gene data show CDR1 as SEHNR and CDR2 as FQNEAQ (reference sequence). The CDR3 is CASSLGQYTDTQYF. The DNA for the CDR3 is TGTGCCAGCAGCTTAGGGCAATACACAGATACGCAGTATTTT.